These 21 T cell receptor beta chains were all obtained from the same sample, sequenced in a study of low-dose radiotherapy and immunotherapy resistance in tumors (dated by TCRdb to between 2020 and 2023). The run used an Illumina HiSeq 2500. First-strand cDNA was synthesized using Superscript III and a set of TRAV- and TRBV-specific primers, so that both TCRalpha and TCRbeta chains were covered. TCRs were amplified with Phusion for around 18 PCR cycles using a constant-region primer together with the adapter attached to the V primers. TCRdb reprocessed the public reads (quality trimming at Q25 with fastp, clone calling with MiXCR) and kept in-frame beta chains. For every CDR3 protein sequence, its rows merge into one entry that carries the most common genes and DNA. Recorded for this sample are approximately 91,000 distinct CDR3 sequences; 20% to 25% of them occurred a single time. 9.5% to 15% of the sample comes from the top ten.

The time point tag for this specimen amounts to: after trial treatment. This sample's treatment or condition label indicates: LDRT plus nivolumab, ipilimumab, low-dose cyclophosphamide and aspirin (RACIN trial). The sequencing used PBMCs, collected after low-dose radiotherapy plus immunotherapy. These TCRs come from a female donor with ovarian cancer.

This clonotype occurred many times. The CDR3 DNA follows: TGTGCCAGCAGGGAAGGGGCTAGGGGCTACACCTTC. It is translated as CASREGARGYTF. This chain links TRBV27 with TRBJ1-2; a possible D gene is TRBD1 (5 bases). CDR3 length: 12 amino acids. The V end was cut by 6 bases, the J end by 8 bases, with 13 bases between. CDR1 is MNHEY and CDR2 is SMNVEV in the germline V gene (reference sequence).

This clonotype appeared many times. This chain connects TRBV7-3 to TRBJ2-1; D possibly corresponds to TRBD2 (7 bases). The V and J ends lost 5 bases and 8 bases respectively, with 13 bases between them. The CDR3 spans 13 residues. Germline lookup yields CDR1 SGHTA and CDR2 FQGTGA. Here the CDR3 DNA reads TGTGCCAGCAGCCCCATCGGGGGGCATGAGCAGTTCTTC. Its protein is CASSPIGGHEQFF.

This clonotype was seen ten or more times. One end of the junction is discordant with germline, which a read error may explain. The CDR3: CASSLVGRGAETQYF. DNA for the CDR3: TGTGCCAGCAGCTTGGTTGGCAGGGGAGCCGAGACCCAGTACTTC. The chain combines TRBV5-3 with TRBJ2-5; tentative D call: TRBD1 (6 bases). TRBV5-3 is marked as an open reading frame, function uncertain. The CDR3 runs to 15 residues.

This clonotype has just one count. This likely comes from a read error, as the CDR3 has no conserved phenylalanine or tryptophan at its end. This chain joins TRBV6-2 or TRBV6-3 and TRBJ2-7; no clear D. Looked up from germline, CDR1 is MNHEY and CDR2 is SVGEGT. This CDR3 contains 14 residues. The CDR3 sequence: CASSEAHGSYEQYS. The CDR3 DNA is TGTGCCAGCAGTGAAGCCCACGGTTCCTATGAGCAGTACTCC.

The chain recombines TRBV18 with TRBJ1-1, with no clear D. The CDR3 has 14 amino acids. CDR1 KGHSH and CDR2 LQKENI come from the germline V gene. Trimming cost V 6 bases and J 1 base, with 12 bases left between them. The CDR3 DNA reads as TGTGCCAGCTCCCAAGCCGGTGGGAACACTGAAGCTTTCTTT. Protein product: CASSQAGGNTEAFF. The variable domain in full, completed from reference TRBV18 and TRBJ1-1, reads NAGVMQNPRHLVRRRGQEARLRCSPMKGHSHVYWYRQLPEEGLKFMVYLQKENIIDESGMPKERFSAEFPKEGPSILRIQQVVRGDSAAYFCASSQAGGNTEAFFGQGTRLTVV.

This clonotype was observed at least ten times. Here the CDR3 DNA reads TGCAGCGCTGTGGAAGGGTATCAAGAGACCCAGTACTTC. It translates to CSAVEGYQETQYF. The chain carries TRBV29-1 and TRBJ2-5; no clear D. CDR1 SQVTM and CDR2 ANQGSEA come from the germline V gene. The ends were cut back, 7 bases at V and 2 bases at J, with 14 bases in the middle. CDR3 length equals 13 residues.

This clonotype appeared a few times. The rearrangement uses TRBV6-2 or TRBV6-3 and TRBJ2-1, with D possibly matching TRBD1 (5 bases). Trimming shortened V by 5 bases and J by 7 bases, and 15 bases separated the two germline ends. This CDR3 contains 14 residues. Germline CDR1 MNHEY, CDR2 SVGEGT. CDR3 coding DNA: TGTGCCAGCAGTCCCCCTGGCAGGGAAAATGAGCAGTTCTTC. This sequence encodes CASSPPGRENEQFF.

This clonotype has only a few counts. No DNA is shown, since the ends of the CDR3 on it are uncertain; the CDR3 is the one TCRdb lists. The chain employs TRBV11-2 and TRBJ2-2; the table assigns TRBD1, which was not confirmed against the DNA. The germline gives CDR1 SGHAT, CDR2 FQNNGV. The CDR3 is 19 amino acids in total, end residues counted. CDR3 region: CASSKGQGGVVVAGELFFF.

This clonotype showed up many times. This chain joins TRBV2 and TRBJ2-7; 7 nucleotides line up with TRBD1. This CDR3 has 13 residues. Germline CDR1 and CDR2: SNHLY and FYNNEI. J lost 5 bases, V lost 6 bases, and 7 bases had no gene match. Here the CDR3 reads CASRYDRDDEQYF. The CDR3 nucleotides read TGTGCCAGCAGATACGACAGGGACGACGAGCAGTACTTC.

This clonotype was seen ten or more times. The chain couples TRBV29-1 to TRBJ1-3; D might be TRBD1 (5 bases). Germline CDR1 and CDR2: SQVTM and ANQGSEA. The CDR3 has 13 amino acids. Trimming removed 4 bases at V and 6 bases at J, with 13 bases between. CDR3 region: CSVGSGVENTIYF. The CDR3 nucleotides read TGCAGCGTTGGGTCGGGGGTCGAAAACACCATATATTTT.

This clonotype was seen repeatedly, ten times or more. The chain couples TRBV27 to TRBJ2-2, with D uncertain. The CDR3 totals 13 residues. Trimming left V 5 bases short and J 5 bases short, with 9 bases between. Germline V CDR1 and CDR2: MNHEY, SMNVEV (reference sequence). CDR3 coding DNA: TGTGCCAGCAGTACCCACTCGACCGGGGAGCTGTTTTTT. This codes for CASSTHSTGELFF.

This clonotype came up many times. The chain joins TRBV6-1 to TRBJ1-4; 9 bases match TRBD1. Trimming cost V 6 bases and J 8 bases; bases outside gene matches: 13. CDR3 length: 16 amino acids. Germline CDR1 reads MNHNS; CDR2 reads SASEGT. Here the CDR3 reads CASSLFPGTGTEKLFF. The CDR3, as DNA: TGTGCCAGCAGCCTTTTTCCCGGGACAGGGACGGAAAAACTGTTTTTT.

J is TRBJ2-5 and V is TRBV3-1, with TRBD2 matching 8 bases. Germline CDR1 reads LGHDT; CDR2 reads YNNKEL (reference sequence). The V gene end was trimmed by 6 bases and the J gene end by 5 bases; junction bases not matched to a gene: 8. The CDR3 is made up of 14 amino acids. Here the CDR3 DNA reads TGTGCCAGCAGTTCCGGACTAGCCAGGGAGACCCAGTACTTC. Translating it yields CASSSGLARETQYF.

This clonotype was seen more than once but under ten times. The chain links TRBV5-1 to TRBJ2-1, with 7 nucleotides matching TRBD2. The CDR3 runs 17 residues. Germline V gene lookup returns CDR1 SGHRS and CDR2 YFSETQ. V lost 4 bases, J lost 4 bases, and 14 bases stayed unmatched. The CDR3 DNA reads as TGCGCCAGCAGCCGTCGACTCCCCCGGGGAGGGTACAATGAGCAGTTCTTC. Its protein is CASSRRLPRGGYNEQFF.

This clonotype was observed a handful of times. CDR3 nucleotide sequence: TGTGCCAGCAGACCCTCTATGGACAGGGGAGATACGCAGTATTTT. Translated: CASRPSMDRGDTQYF. The chain joins TRBV28 to TRBJ2-3; 9 bases match TRBD1. This CDR3 has 15 residues. The V gene end was trimmed by 6 bases and the J gene end by 5 bases; junction bases not matched to a gene: 9. Germline V gene sequence: CDR1 MDHEN, CDR2 SYDVKM.

At least ten counts were recorded for this clonotype. The chain is built from TRBV20-1 and TRBJ1-3; unclear D gene. Looked up from germline, CDR1 is DFQATT and CDR2 is SNEGSKA (reference sequence). This CDR3 region has 14 residues. V gave up 6 bases and J gave up 0 bases, with 12 bases separating them. The CDR3 nucleotides read TGCAGTGCCCCACTAGTTGGCTCTGGAAACACCATATATTTT. Translating gives CSAPLVGSGNTIYF.

This clonotype occurred many times. V and J are TRBV7-8 and TRBJ1-6; no reliable D call. V was cut by 1 base and J by 8 bases, with 6 bases left in between. Germline CDR1 is SGHVS and CDR2 is FQNEAQ. This CDR3 spans 13 amino acids. The CDR3 region has the DNA TGTGCCAGCAGCTTAGTTTTGGATTCACCCCTCCACTTT. Translated: CASSLVLDSPLHF.

This clonotype was seen many times. This sequence joins TRBV12-3 or TRBV12-4 and TRBJ2-3; TRBD2 is a possible D gene (6 bases). V lost 4 bases, J lost 3 bases, and 11 bases lay in between. The CDR3 is 14 residues long. The CDR3 region is CASSWAGRTDTQYF. The CDR3 coding sequence is TGTGCCAGCAGTTGGGCGGGAAGGACAGATACGCAGTATTTT.

This clonotype was counted many times. The J gene is TRBJ2-1, the V gene TRBV20-1, with TRBD2 matching 14 bases. Germline CDR1 reads DFQATT; CDR2 reads SNEGSKA (reference sequence). CDR3 length: 18 amino acids. Trimming cost V 3 bases and J 1 base; bases outside gene matches: 8. The CDR3: CSARDPGLAGVSYNEQFF. CDR3 coding DNA: TGCAGTGCTAGGGACCCGGGACTAGCGGGAGTGTCCTACAATGAGCAGTTCTTC.

This clonotype was recorded at least ten times. The V call is TRBV30, the J call TRBJ2-7; 9 bases map to TRBD1. The junction had 7 bases not matched to a gene; V was cut back by 6 bases and J by 1 base. The V gene's germline CDR1 is GTSNPN and CDR2 SVGIG (reference sequence). The CDR3 loop spans 14 amino acids. In DNA form, the CDR3 reads TGTGCCTGCCTACCGGGACAGGGTTCCTACGAGCAGTACTTC. This translates into CACLPGQGSYEQYF.

This clonotype was seen repeatedly, ten times or more. Here the CDR3 DNA reads TGTGCCAGCAGTTTGTTGCACAGGGCCAATTCACCCCTCCACTTT. Translating gives CASSLLHRANSPLHF. The chain is built from TRBV12-3 or TRBV12-4 and TRBJ1-6; D perhaps matches TRBD1 (6 bases). V was cut by 3 bases and J by 7 bases, with 13 bases left in between. The CDR3 has 15 residues.